The source of this T cell receptor beta chain is a study of OX40 agonist ivuxolimab in advanced cancers. Study-wide context: Ivuxolimab was a fully human IgG2 agonistic monoclonal antibody targeting the costimulatory receptor OX40 (CD134). Intravenous ivuxolimab was administered to patients every 2 weeks at six dose levels: 0.01, 0.1, 0.3, 1.5, 3 and 10 mg/kg. Of the roughly 52 dose-escalation patients, hepatocellular carcinoma was present in about 20, melanoma in approximately 15, renal cell carcinoma in 9 and head and neck cancer in 9. In the dose-escalation cohort, 82.7% of patients were male, and the mean age was approximately 55 years, with a range of about 23 to 80. Patients were allowed to have had prior anti-PD-1, anti-PD-L1 or anti-CTLA-4 therapy, and 30% to 40% of the dose-escalation patients had previously received checkpoint inhibitors. Three dose-escalation patients achieved partial responses, one with hepatocellular carcinoma and two with cutaneous melanoma. The point of sequencing TCRbeta in the periphery was to test whether ivuxolimab changed TCR sequence diversity and drove clonal T-cell expansion. The paper covers the monotherapy dose-escalation part of the phase I ivuxolimab trial, which included N ≈ 57 patients. Paper-wide results and their limitations: After ivuxolimab, CD8+ T cells had more expanded clones than CD4+ T cells on average. The antigen specificity of the peripheral T cells that underwent clonal expansion was not determined. At doses from 0.1 to 3.0 mg/kg, clonal expansion was seen in both CD4+ and CD8+ blood T cells between baseline and week 6. Low levels of normalized T-cell clonal expansion were also seen in some patients who did not respond. Partial responders in the 0.1-3.0 mg/kg groups had among the lowest normalized peripheral clonal expansion, especially among CD8+ T cells.

This clone appeared a single time. Its antigen has not been determined. Per-base qualities were not stored, and no clone one base away is much larger. The trial excluded patients who had a history of autoimmune disease or were on systemic immunosuppression. Peripheral blood for TCR sequencing was collected from all dose cohorts at baseline, on cycle 4 day 1, and on cycle 7 day 1. The samples were drawn from a first-in-human, open-label, multicenter phase I dose-escalation trial of ivuxolimab. The trial enrolled adults with locally advanced or metastatic head and neck squamous cell, hepatocellular, melanoma or renal cell carcinoma. Before TCR sequencing, CD4+ T cells and CD8+ T cells from peripheral blood were sorted into separate populations. Genomic DNA was isolated from the sorted cells so that the TCRbeta CDR3 region could be sequenced. TCRbeta CDR3 regions were sequenced using the immunoSEQ Assay. Not all clones reach the TCRdb copy of this immuneACCESS table, which keeps in-frame sequences only. Checked studies attribute under half of the gap to unresolved V genes and leave the rest unexplained. The sample table records tens of thousands of clones; 80% to 90% of these occur just once. The top ten constitute approximately 1.9% of the sample.

The TCR sequence derives from an adult with an advanced solid tumor such as melanoma, head and neck, liver or kidney cancer. Sample: CD4+ or CD8+ T cells sorted from blood, taken in a trial of the OX40 agonist ivuxolimab.

The CDR3 loop reads CASSARGTGEGQPQHF. Here is the DNA: TGTGCCAGTAGTGCTCGGGGGACCGGCGAAGGGCAGCCCCAGCATTTT. The sequence links TRBV19 to TRBJ1-5, and the D gene may be TRBD1, 5 bases matching. Counted from cysteine to phenylalanine, this CDR3 has 16 amino acids. Just CDR3 DNA is preserved here, 48 bases in frame from base 1. At the junction V is shortened by 5 bases and J by 7 bases, with 21 bases in between. The germline V gene encodes CDR1 LNHDA and CDR2 SQIVND (reference sequence).